The 4 T cell receptor beta chains below come from one sample, sequenced in a study of blood T cell repertoires in COVID-19 (TCRdb year 2020). The library was obtained by the immunoSEQ multiplex PCR assay. What TCRdb holds here is the immuneACCESS table cut down to in-frame rearrangements. Part of the clones is not present; checked against another copy, under half of the missing clones reflect an unresolved V gene, and the others are unexplained. This sample holds tens of thousands of clones; approximately 86% were observed only once. 6.5% to 8% of the sample rests with the top ten. What was sequenced was peripheral blood. The receptors here all came from a human donor with active COVID-19. The donor label of this sample is uncertain.

V usage is TRBV5-1 and J usage is TRBJ1-1; 7 bases are shared with TRBD1. With V trimmed by 4 bases and J by 1 base, 4 bases remained unmatched. The CDR3 is made up of 14 amino acids. Germline lookup yields CDR1 SGHRS and CDR2 YFSETQ. CDR3 sequence reads: CASSRDSKNTEAFF. The CDR3 bases are TGCGCCAGCAGCCGGGACAGTAAGAACACTGAAGCTTTCTTT.

This sequence joins TRBV21-1 and TRBJ2-7; TRBD1, the D gene given by the table, was not confirmed from the DNA. TRBV21-1 is classified as a pseudogene. The CDR3 has 14 amino acids. The CDR3: CASSKFGLIYEQYF. CDR3 nucleotide sequence: TGTGCCAGCAGCAAATTTGGGCTGATCTACGAGCAGTACTTC.

The rearrangement joins TRBV27 to TRBJ1-6; a weak D match, TRBD1 (6 bases). The CDR3 covers 15 residues. Germline V gene lookup returns CDR1 MNHEY and CDR2 SMNVEV (reference sequence). V was cut by 6 bases and J by 2 bases, with 11 bases left in between. CDR3 sequence: CASRTGSAYNSPLHF. The CDR3 nucleotides read TGTGCCAGCAGGACAGGTTCCGCCTATAATTCACCCCTCCACTTT.

The chain joins TRBV28 to TRBJ2-5, with 11 bases aligning to TRBD2. Germline trimming cut 5 bases from V and 5 bases from J; bases unmatched to any gene: 4. The CDR3 covers 14 residues. In germline, CDR1 is MDHEN, CDR2 SYDVKM. CDR3 residues: CASSPGLAAETQYF. The CDR3 DNA reads as TGTGCCAGCAGTCCGGGACTAGCGGCCGAGACCCAGTACTTC.